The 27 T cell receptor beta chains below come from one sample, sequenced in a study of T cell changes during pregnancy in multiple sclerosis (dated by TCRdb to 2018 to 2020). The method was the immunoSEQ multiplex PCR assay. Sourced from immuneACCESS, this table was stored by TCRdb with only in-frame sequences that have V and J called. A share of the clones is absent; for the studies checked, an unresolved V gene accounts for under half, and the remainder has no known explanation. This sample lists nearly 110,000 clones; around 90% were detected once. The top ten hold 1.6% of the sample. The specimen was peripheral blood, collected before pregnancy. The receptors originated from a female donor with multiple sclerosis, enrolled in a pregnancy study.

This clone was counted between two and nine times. The CDR3 sequence is CASSLDRANTEAFF. CDR3 DNA sequence: TGTGCCAGCAGCTTGGACAGGGCGAACACTGAAGCTTTCTTT. The chain links TRBV6-5 to TRBJ1-1, with 8 bases identical to TRBD1. CDR1 and CDR2 from the germline V gene are MNHEY and SVGAGI. The CDR3 contains 14 residues. Germline trimming cut 6 bases from V and 1 base from J; bases unmatched to any gene: 4.

The DNA of the CDR3 is TGTGCCAGCAATTCGGGGGTTGAAAAACTGTTTTTT. This gives the protein CASNSGVEKLFF. The genes are TRBV28 and TRBJ1-4; tentative D call: TRBD1 (5 bases). This CDR3 contains 12 residues. Trimming removed 7 bases at V and 7 bases at J, with 10 bases between. CDR1 and CDR2 from the germline V gene are MDHEN and SYDVKM.

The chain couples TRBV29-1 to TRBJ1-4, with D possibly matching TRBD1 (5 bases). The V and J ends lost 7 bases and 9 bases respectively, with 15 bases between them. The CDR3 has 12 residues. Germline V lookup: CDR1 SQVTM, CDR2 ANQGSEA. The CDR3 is CSAWGITKKLFF. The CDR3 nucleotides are TGCAGCGCCTGGGGCATTACGAAAAAACTGTTTTTT.

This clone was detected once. CDR3 DNA: TGTGCCAGCAGCGGGGTCGGGGGGAGTGTGGACAATGAGCAGTTCTTC. As protein: CASSGVGGSVDNEQFF. The rearrangement uses TRBV9 and TRBJ2-1; 7 positions agree with TRBD2. Germline V gene data show CDR1 as SGDLS and CDR2 as YYNGEE. This CDR3 contains 16 residues. J gave up 5 bases and V 3 bases, and 11 bases lay outside the gene matches.

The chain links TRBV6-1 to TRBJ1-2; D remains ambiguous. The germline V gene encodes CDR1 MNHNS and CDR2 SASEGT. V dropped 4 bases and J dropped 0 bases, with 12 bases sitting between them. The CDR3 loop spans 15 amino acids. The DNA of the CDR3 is TGTGCCAGCAGTGGGGAGGCTGTCCCTAACTATGGCTACACCTTC. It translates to CASSGEAVPNYGYTF.

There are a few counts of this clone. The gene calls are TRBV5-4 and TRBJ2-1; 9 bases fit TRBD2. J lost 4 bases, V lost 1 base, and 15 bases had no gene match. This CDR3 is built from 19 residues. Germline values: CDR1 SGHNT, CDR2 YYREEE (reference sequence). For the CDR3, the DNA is TGTGCCAGCAGCTTGTCCTCTTTATTAGCGGGAGAGGGGTACAATGAGCAGTTCTTC. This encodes CASSLSSLLAGEGYNEQFF.

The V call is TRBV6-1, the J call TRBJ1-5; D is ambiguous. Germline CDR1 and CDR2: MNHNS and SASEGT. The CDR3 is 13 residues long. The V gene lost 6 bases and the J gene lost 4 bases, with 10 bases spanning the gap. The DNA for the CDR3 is TGTGCCAGCAGCCTACAGTTTAATCAGCCCCAGCATTTT. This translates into CASSLQFNQPQHF.

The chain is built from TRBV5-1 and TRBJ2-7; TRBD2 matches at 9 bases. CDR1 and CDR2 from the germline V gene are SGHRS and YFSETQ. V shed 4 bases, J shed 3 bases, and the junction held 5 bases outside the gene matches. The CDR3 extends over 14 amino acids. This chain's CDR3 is CASSIGTSSYEQYF. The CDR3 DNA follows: TGCGCCAGCAGCATAGGGACTAGCAGCTACGAGCAGTACTTC.

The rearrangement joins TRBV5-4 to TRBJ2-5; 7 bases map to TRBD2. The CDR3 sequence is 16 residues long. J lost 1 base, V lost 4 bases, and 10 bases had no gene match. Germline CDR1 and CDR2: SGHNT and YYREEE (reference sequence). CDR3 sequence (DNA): TGTGCCAGCAGCCCGGATCTGGGCGGGGGCCAAGAGACCCAGTACTTC. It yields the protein CASSPDLGGGQETQYF. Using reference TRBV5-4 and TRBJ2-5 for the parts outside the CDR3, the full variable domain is ETGVTQSPTHLIKTRGQQVTLRCSSQSGHNTVSWYQQALGQGPQFIFQYYREEENGRGNFPPRFSGLQFPNYSSELNVNALELDDSALYLCASSPDLGGGQETQYFGPGTRLLVL.

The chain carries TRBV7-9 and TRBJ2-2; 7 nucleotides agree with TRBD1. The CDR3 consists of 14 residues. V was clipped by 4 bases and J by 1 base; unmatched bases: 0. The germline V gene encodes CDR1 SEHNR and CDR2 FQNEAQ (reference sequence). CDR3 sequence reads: CASSWTGNTGELFF. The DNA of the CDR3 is TGTGCCAGCAGCTGGACAGGGAACACCGGGGAGCTGTTTTTT.

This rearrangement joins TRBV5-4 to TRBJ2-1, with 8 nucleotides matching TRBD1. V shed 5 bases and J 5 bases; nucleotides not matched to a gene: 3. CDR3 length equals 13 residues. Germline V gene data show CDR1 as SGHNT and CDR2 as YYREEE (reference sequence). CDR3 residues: CASSHRGNNEQFF. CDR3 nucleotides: TGTGCCAGCAGTCACAGGGGGAACAATGAGCAGTTCTTC.

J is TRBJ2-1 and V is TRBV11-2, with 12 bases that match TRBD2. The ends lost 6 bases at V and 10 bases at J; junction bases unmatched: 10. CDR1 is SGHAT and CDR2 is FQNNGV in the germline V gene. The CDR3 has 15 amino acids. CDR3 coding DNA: TGTGCCAGCAGTCCGCTGACTAGCGGGAGAGACGAGCAGTTCTTC. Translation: CASSPLTSGRDEQFF.

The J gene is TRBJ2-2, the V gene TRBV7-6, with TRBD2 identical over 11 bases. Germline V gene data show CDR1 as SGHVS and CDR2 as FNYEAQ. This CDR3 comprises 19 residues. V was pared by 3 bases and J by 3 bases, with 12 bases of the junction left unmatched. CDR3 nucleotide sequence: TGTGCCAGCAGCTTTCTCCCCTCTAGCGGGGGGTCCTACACCGGGGAGCTGTTTTTT. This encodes CASSFLPSSGGSYTGELFF. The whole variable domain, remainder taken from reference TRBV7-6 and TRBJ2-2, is GAGVSQSPRYKVTKRGQDVALRCDPISGHVSLYWYRQALGQGPEFLTYFNYEAQQDKSGLPNDRFSAERPEGSISTLTIQRTEQRDSAMYRCASSFLPSSGGSYTGELFFGEGSRLTVL.

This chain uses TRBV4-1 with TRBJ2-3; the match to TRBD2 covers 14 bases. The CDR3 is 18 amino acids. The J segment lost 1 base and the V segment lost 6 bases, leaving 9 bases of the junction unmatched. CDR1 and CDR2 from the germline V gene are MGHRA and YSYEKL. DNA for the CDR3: TGCGCCAGCAGTCACGGGACTAGCGGGAGTAGCGGCACAGATACGCAGTATTTT. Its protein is CASSHGTSGSSGTDTQYF.

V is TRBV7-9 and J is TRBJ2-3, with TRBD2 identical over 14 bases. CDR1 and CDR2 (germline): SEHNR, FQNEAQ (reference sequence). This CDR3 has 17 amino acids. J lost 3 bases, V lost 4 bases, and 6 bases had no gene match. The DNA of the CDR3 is TGTGCCAGCAGCTCCTCGACTAGCGGGAGGGGGACAGATACGCAGTATTTT. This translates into CASSSSTSGRGTDTQYF.

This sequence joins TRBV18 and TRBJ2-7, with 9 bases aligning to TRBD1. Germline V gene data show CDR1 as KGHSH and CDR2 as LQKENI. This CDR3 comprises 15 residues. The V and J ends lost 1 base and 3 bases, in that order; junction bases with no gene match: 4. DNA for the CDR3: TGTGCCAGCTCACCACTAGGGACAGGGAGCTACGAGCAGTACTTC. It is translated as CASSPLGTGSYEQYF.

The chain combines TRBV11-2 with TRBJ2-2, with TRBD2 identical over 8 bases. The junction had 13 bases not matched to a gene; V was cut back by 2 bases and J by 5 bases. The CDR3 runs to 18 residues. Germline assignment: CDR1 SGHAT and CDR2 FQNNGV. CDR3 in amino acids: CASSLMAGGRIRTGELFF. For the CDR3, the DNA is TGTGCCAGCAGCTTAATGGCGGGGGGAAGGATTCGGACCGGGGAGCTGTTTTTT.

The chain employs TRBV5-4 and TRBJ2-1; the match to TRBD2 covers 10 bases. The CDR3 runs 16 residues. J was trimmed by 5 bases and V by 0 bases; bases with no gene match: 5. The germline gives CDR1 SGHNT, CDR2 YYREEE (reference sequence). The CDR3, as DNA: TGTGCCAGCAGCTTGGTGGCTAGCGGGGGAAACAATGAGCAGTTCTTC. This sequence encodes CASSLVASGGNNEQFF.

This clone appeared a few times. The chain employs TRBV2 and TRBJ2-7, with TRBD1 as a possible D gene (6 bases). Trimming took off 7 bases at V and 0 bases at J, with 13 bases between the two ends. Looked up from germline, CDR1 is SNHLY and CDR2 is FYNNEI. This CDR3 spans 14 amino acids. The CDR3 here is CASTWDISSYEQYF. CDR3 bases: TGTGCCAGCACTTGGGACATTAGCTCCTACGAGCAGTACTTC.

The CDR3, as DNA: TGTGCCAGCAGCTTGGTGGGGAAACCGGGACATGAGACAGTGGAGACCCAGTACTTC. The encoded protein is CASSLVGKPGHETVETQYF. The V and J genes are TRBV5-5 and TRBJ2-5, with a tentative D call TRBD1 (6 bases). CDR1 and CDR2 (germline): SGHKS, YYEKEE (reference sequence). CDR3 size: 19 residues. With 0 bases removed from V and 5 bases from J, the gap between germline ends came to 26 bases.

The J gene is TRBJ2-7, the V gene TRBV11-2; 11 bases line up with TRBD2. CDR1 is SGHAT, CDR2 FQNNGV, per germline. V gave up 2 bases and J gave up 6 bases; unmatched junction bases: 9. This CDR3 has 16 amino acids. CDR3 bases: TGTGCCAGCAGCTTACGTCGGTCTAGCGGGGGGTTCGAGCAGTACTTC. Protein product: CASSLRRSSGGFEQYF. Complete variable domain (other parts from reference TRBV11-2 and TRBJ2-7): EAGVAQSPRYKIIEKRQSVAFWCNPISGHATLYWYQQILGQGPKLLIQFQNNGVVDDSQLPKDRFSAERLKGVDSTLKIQPAKLEDSAVYLCASSLRRSSGGFEQYFGPGTRLTVT.

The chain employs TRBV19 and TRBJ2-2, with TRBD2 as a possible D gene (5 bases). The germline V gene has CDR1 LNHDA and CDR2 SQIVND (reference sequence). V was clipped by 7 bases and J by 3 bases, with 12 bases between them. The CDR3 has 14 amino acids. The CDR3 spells CASKGRRDTGELFF. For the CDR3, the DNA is TGTGCCAGTAAAGGACGGCGGGACACCGGGGAGCTGTTTTTT.

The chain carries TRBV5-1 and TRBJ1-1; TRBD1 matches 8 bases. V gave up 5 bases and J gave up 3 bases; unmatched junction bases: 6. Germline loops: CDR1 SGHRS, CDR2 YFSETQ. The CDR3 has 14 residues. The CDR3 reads CASRMDRADTEAFF. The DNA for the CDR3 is TGCGCCAGCAGGATGGACAGGGCGGACACTGAAGCTTTCTTT. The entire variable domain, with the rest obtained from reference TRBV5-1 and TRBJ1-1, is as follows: KAGVTQTPRYLIKTRGQQVTLSCSPISGHRSVSWYQQTPGQGLQFLFEYFSETQRNKGNFPGRFSGRQFSNSRSEMNVSTLELGDSALYLCASRMDRADTEAFFGQGTRLTVV.

The CDR3 is CASSVQGGSSGNTIYF. In DNA form, the CDR3 reads TGTGCCAGTAGCGTTCAGGGAGGCTCCTCTGGAAACACCATATATTTT. This rearrangement joins TRBV19 to TRBJ1-3; D perhaps matches TRBD1 (5 bases). Germline assignment: CDR1 LNHDA and CDR2 SQIVND (reference sequence). V lost 6 bases to trimming and J lost 0 bases, with 15 bases between them. The CDR3 covers 16 residues.

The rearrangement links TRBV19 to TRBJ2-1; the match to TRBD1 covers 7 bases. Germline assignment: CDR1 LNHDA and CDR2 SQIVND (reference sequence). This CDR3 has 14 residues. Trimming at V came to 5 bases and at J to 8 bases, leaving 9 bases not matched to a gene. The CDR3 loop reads CASSVTGTGDEQFF. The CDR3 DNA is TGTGCCAGTAGTGTGACAGGGACGGGTGATGAGCAGTTCTTC.

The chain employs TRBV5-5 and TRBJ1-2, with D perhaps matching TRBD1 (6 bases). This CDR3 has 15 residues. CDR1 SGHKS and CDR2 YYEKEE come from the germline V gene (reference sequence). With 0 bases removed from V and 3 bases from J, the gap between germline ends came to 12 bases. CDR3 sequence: CASSLEGQIDYGYTF. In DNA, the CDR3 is TGTGCCAGCAGCTTGGAGGGACAAATAGACTATGGCTACACCTTC.

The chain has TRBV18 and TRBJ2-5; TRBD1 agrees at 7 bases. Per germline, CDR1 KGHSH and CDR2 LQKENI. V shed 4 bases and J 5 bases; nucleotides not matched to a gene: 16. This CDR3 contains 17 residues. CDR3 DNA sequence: TGTGCCAGCTCACATACTATGGTGACAGGGCTGATGGAGACCCAGTACTTC. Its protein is CASSHTMVTGLMETQYF.